The rows below give T cell receptor beta chains drawn from one sample of a study of shared T cell receptors in the human thymus. TCRdb's copy holds only in-frame clones and misses some; the assay was immunoSEQ multiplex PCR. The sample consists of hundreds of thousands of clones, 85% to 90% of them appearing once. These data also featured in a second study, about human thymus T cells.

Sample: thymocytes. The receptors were gathered from a boy younger than two with a congenital heart defect. The CDR3 runs from the conserved cysteine through the conserved F or W. The D gene is left open where the match is weak.

D: TRBD2
V: TRBV7-3
CDR3: CASRELAGVEDTQYF

D: TRBD2
V: TRBV11-2
CDR3: CASSLDLSGGPYTQYF

D: TRBD1
V: TRBV4-3
CDR3: CASSLIRDSTQETQYF

D: .
V: TRBV28
CDR3: CASSPKGSGEGPRGGYTF

D: TRBD1
V: TRBV5-1
CDR3: CASITGGTGSTGELFF

D: TRBD2
V: TRBV28
CDR3: CASGTRGMVQFF

D: TRBD1
V: TRBV6-1
CDR3: CASRTGNPYEQYF

D: TRBD2
V: TRBV19
CDR3: CASSNGGQETQYF

D: TRBD2
V: TRBV28
CDR3: CASKPERHRAGIVTDTQYF

D: TRBD2
V: TRBV30
CDR3: CAWRSGTSGRAFRTDTQYF

D: TRBD2
V: TRBV4-3
CDR3: CASSQRIAGLSYEQYF

D: TRBD2
V: TRBV11-2
CDR3: CASSPGTRGSPYEQYF

D: TRBD1
V: TRBV28
CDR3: CASSSDRGYQETQYF

D: TRBD2
V: TRBV4-1
CDR3: CASSETQAGGPQQFF

D: TRBD1
V: TRBV28
CDR3: CASSYDRGRNEQYF

D: .
V: TRBV6-5
CDR3: CASSTQSHNYGYTF